The TCR beta chain described here comes from a study of T cell changes during pregnancy in multiple sclerosis. Germline values: CDR1 SGHTA, CDR2 FQGNSA. CDR3 length: 15 residues. The germline V and J ends were trimmed by 5 bases and 9 bases, with 17 bases remaining between them. Generated by immunoSEQ multiplex PCR, the TCRdb table keeps only in-frame clones and is missing some. The sample shows under 50,000 clones, 70% to 90% of them seen only once. This sample comprised CD4+ T cells from peripheral blood mononuclear cells, obtained before pregnancy. The chain joins TRBV7-2 to TRBJ1-6; D is possibly TRBD1 (6 bases). This receptor was obtained from a female donor with multiple sclerosis, enrolled in a pregnancy study. The CDR3 DNA reads TGTGCCAGCAGCCCCGGACAGTTAGGGGTTTCACCCCTCCACTTT. Its translation: CASSPGQLGVSPLHF.